The 32 T cell receptor beta chains presented below share a single source sample, sequenced in a study of T cell responses to AZD1222 COVID-19 vaccine (dated by TCRdb to about 2021). The receptor library was made with the immunoSEQ multiplex PCR assay. As stored in TCRdb, this immuneACCESS dataset retains in-frame rearrangements with V and J assigned. A fraction of the clones does not appear; measured against another copy, unresolved V genes explain less than half of the discrepancy, and the remainder lacks a known reason. The sample data list around 120,000 clones, and more than 75% of these were observed just once. The ten largest clones capture less than 4.5% of the sample. The sample's time point label, decoded: baseline before first vaccination. This specimen consisted of peripheral blood, obtained on day 0 of AZD1222 vaccination. Receptors originate from an adult in good health.

Worth noting for this clone: Different DNA sequences within this sample yield the same CDR3. The chain couples TRBV11-3 to TRBJ1-1; TRBD1 is a possible D gene (6 bases). Germline V gives CDR1 SGHNT, CDR2 YENEEA. Trimming left V 1 base short and J 2 bases short, with 8 bases between. CDR3 size: 14 residues. The CDR3 nucleotides are TGTGCCAGCAGCTTAGGCAGGGGCAACACTGAAGCTTTCTTT. The encoded protein is CASSLGRGNTEAFF.

The V call is TRBV6-5, the J call TRBJ2-7; a possible D gene is TRBD1 (7 bases). CDR3 size: 15 residues. Trimming stripped 0 bases from V and 3 bases from J, with 12 bases between. CDR1 and CDR2 (germline): MNHEY, SVGAGI. CDR3 residues: CASSYSQGEVYEQYF. The CDR3, as DNA: TGTGCCAGCAGTTACTCGCAGGGGGAGGTCTACGAGCAGTACTTC.

The chain couples TRBV6-1 to TRBJ1-5; D is ambiguous. The germline gives CDR1 MNHNS, CDR2 SASEGT. The CDR3 consists of 13 residues. V lost 2 bases, J lost 3 bases, and 5 bases lay in between. Here the CDR3 DNA reads TGTGCCAGCAGTGAATTCCACAATCAGCCCCAGCATTTT. It is translated as CASSEFHNQPQHF.

V usage is TRBV7-9 and J usage is TRBJ1-1; D unresolved. V gave up 6 bases and J gave up 7 bases, with 18 bases separating them. Per germline, CDR1 SEHNR and CDR2 FQNEAQ (reference sequence). The length of the CDR3 is 14 residues. For the CDR3, the DNA is TGTGCCAGCAGTCCCCGGGATAGGCAGCTTGAAGCTTTCTTT. Translating it yields CASSPRDRQLEAFF.

CDR3 sequence: CASSRTSERTEAFF. DNA for the CDR3: TGTGCCAGCAGCCGAACCTCAGAGCGGACTGAAGCTTTCTTT. The V gene is TRBV7-9, the J gene TRBJ1-1; D gene ambiguous. Germline V gene lookup returns CDR1 SEHNR and CDR2 FQNEAQ (reference sequence). The CDR3 covers 14 residues. V lost 5 bases to trimming and J lost 5 bases, with 15 bases between them.

The chain is built from TRBV3-1 (or the pseudogene TRBV3-2) and TRBJ1-6; D unresolved. The CDR3 length is 12 residues. Trimming removed 4 bases from V and 14 bases from J, with 12 bases in between. Germline V gene sequence: CDR1 LGHDT, CDR2 YNNKEL (reference sequence). The CDR3 sequence: CASSRTGRALHF. The CDR3 DNA is TGTGCCAGCAGCCGCACGGGCCGGGCCCTCCACTTT.

This sequence joins TRBV19 and TRBJ1-1; tentative D call: TRBD1 (5 bases). The germline V and J ends were trimmed by 1 base and 8 bases, with 11 bases remaining between them. CDR1 LNHDA and CDR2 SQIVND come from the germline V gene (reference sequence). The CDR3 runs to 13 residues. The CDR3 coding sequence is TGTGCCAGTAGTATAGGAGGGGATGGGGAAGCTTTCTTT. Its translation is CASSIGGDGEAFF. The entire variable domain, with the rest obtained from reference TRBV19 and TRBJ1-1, is as follows: DGGITQSPKYLFRKEGQNVTLSCEQNLNHDAMYWYRQDPGQGLRLIYYSQIVNDFQKGDIAEGYSVSREKKESFPLTVTSAQKNPTAFYLCASSIGGDGEAFFGQGTRLTVV.

The chain recombines TRBV29-1 with TRBJ2-2; 7 nucleotides match TRBD1. The CDR3 runs to 15 residues. Trimming at V came to 5 bases and at J to 2 bases, leaving 8 bases not matched to a gene. The germline gives CDR1 SQVTM, CDR2 ANQGSEA. The DNA for the CDR3 is TGCAGCGTTTCCCAGGGGGATAGTAACACCGGGGAGCTGTTTTTT. Translating it yields CSVSQGDSNTGELFF.

V is TRBV6-4 and J is TRBJ2-7; TRBD2 matches at 10 bases. In germline, CDR1 is MRHNA, CDR2 SNTAGT. After removal of 8 bases from V and 3 bases from J, the junction contained 4 bases not matched to a gene. This CDR3 comprises 13 residues. The CDR3 DNA follows: TGTGCCAGCCGGCCTAGCGGGGGCTACGAGCAGTACTTC. Protein sequence: CASRPSGGYEQYF.

J is TRBJ2-7 and V is TRBV6-2 or TRBV6-3, with TRBD2 matching 7 bases. CDR1 MNHEY and CDR2 SVGEGT come from the germline V gene. The CDR3 length is 14 residues. With V trimmed by 2 bases and J by 4 bases, 5 bases remained unmatched. Here the CDR3 reads CASSYRLGGYEQYF. CDR3 nucleotides: TGTGCCAGCAGTTACCGCCTCGGGGGGTACGAGCAGTACTTC.

The chain combines TRBV3-1 (or the pseudogene TRBV3-2) with TRBJ1-1, with 8 bases fitting TRBD1. The CDR3 has 15 amino acids. Per the germline V gene, CDR1 is LGHDT and CDR2 is YNNKEL (reference sequence). Losses at the gene ends were 4 bases for V and 1 base for J; bases not matched to a gene: 5. The CDR3 spells CASSPWGQANTEAFF. The CDR3 DNA reads as TGTGCCAGCAGCCCTTGGGGACAGGCGAACACTGAAGCTTTCTTT.

The V and J genes are TRBV7-2 and TRBJ2-1; perhaps TRBD2 as D (6 bases). The CDR3 length is 15 residues. Germline CDR1 is SGHTA and CDR2 is FQGNSA. Deletions cut 3 bases from V and 5 bases from J, with 14 bases between. As DNA, the CDR3 is TGTGCCAGCAGCTTTGGAGGGTCCTCAAACAATGAGCAGTTCTTC. Translating it yields CASSFGGSSNNEQFF.

This sequence joins TRBV7-6 and TRBJ2-6, with 10 nucleotides matching TRBD1. The J segment lost 4 bases and the V segment lost 4 bases, leaving 4 bases of the junction unmatched. This CDR3 is built from 16 residues. The germline V gene encodes CDR1 SGHVS and CDR2 FNYEAQ. CDR3 DNA sequence: TGTGCCAGCAGCTCGGGACAGGGGTTAGGGGCCAACGTCCTGACTTTC. Its protein product is CASSSGQGLGANVLTF.

The chain joins TRBV7-9 to TRBJ1-2, with a tentative D call TRBD1 (5 bases). The CDR3 covers 13 residues. V lost 0 bases, J lost 7 bases, and 9 bases lay in between. CDR1 is SEHNR, CDR2 FQNEAQ, per germline (reference sequence). The CDR3 region has the DNA TGTGCCAGCAGCTTAGCAGGGGCGCGTGGCTACACCTTC. Translation gives CASSLAGARGYTF. The variable domain in full, completed from reference TRBV7-9 and TRBJ1-2, reads DTGVSQNPRHKITKRGQNVTFRCDPISEHNRLYWYRQTLGQGPEFLTYFQNEAQLEKSRLLSDRFSAERPKGSFSTLEIQRTEQGDSAMYLCASSLAGARGYTFGSGTRLTVV.

This rearrangement joins TRBV12-3 or TRBV12-4 to TRBJ2-3; the D gene could be TRBD1 or TRBD2 (5 bases each). CDR3 size: 13 residues. Trimming took 5 bases from V and 6 from J, leaving 12 bases between them. The CDR3 sequence: CASSPDEGDTQYF. The CDR3 coding sequence is TGTGCCAGCAGTCCAGATGAGGGGGATACGCAGTATTTT.

The genes are TRBV6-4 and TRBJ1-2; D unresolved. This CDR3 has 15 amino acids. Germline V lookup: CDR1 MRHNA, CDR2 SNTAGT. V lost 0 bases, J lost 3 bases, and 11 bases lay in between. The CDR3: CASSDSGGDYYGYTF. In DNA form, the CDR3 reads TGTGCCAGCAGTGACTCCGGTGGGGATTACTATGGCTACACCTTC.

The rearrangement links TRBV27 to TRBJ2-5; TRBD1 is a possible D gene (6 bases). Germline-derived CDR1 and CDR2 are MNHEY and SMNVEV (reference sequence). The CDR3 extends over 14 amino acids. Trimming took off 5 bases at V and 5 bases at J, with 15 bases between the two ends. CDR3 protein: CASSPEWGPETQYF. The DNA for the CDR3 is TGTGCCAGCAGTCCAGAGTGGGGGCCGGAGACCCAGTACTTC.

This clone was seen only a few times. This chain uses TRBV4-1 with TRBJ1-5; TRBD1 agrees at 11 bases. This CDR3 comprises 18 residues. The germline V gene encodes CDR1 MGHRA and CDR2 YSYEKL. Unmatched junction bases numbered 5, after V lost 1 base and J lost 0 bases. This chain's CDR3 is CASSQGDRGTVSNQPQHF. CDR3 bases: TGCGCCAGCAGCCAAGGGGACAGGGGGACGGTTAGCAATCAGCCCCAGCATTTT.

This clone was seen just once. The rearrangement joins TRBV7-6 to TRBJ2-1; D is unclear. This CDR3 contains 15 residues. Trimming removed 5 bases at V and 3 bases at J, with 14 bases between. Germline loops: CDR1 SGHVS, CDR2 FNYEAQ. The CDR3 DNA reads as TGTGCCAGCAGCCCAACGGGCGGCCTCTACAATGAGCAGTTCTTC. It encodes CASSPTGGLYNEQFF.

The J gene is TRBJ1-1, the V gene TRBV24-1; D may be TRBD1 (5 bases). Germline V lookup: CDR1 KGHDR, CDR2 SFDVKD. V was shortened by 1 base and J by 11 bases, with 13 bases between the two germline ends. The CDR3 is made up of 13 amino acids. CDR3 nucleotide sequence: TGTGCCACCAGTGATTTCATCAGGGTAGGGGCTTTCTTT. Translated, it gives CATSDFIRVGAFF.

The table lists this clone with a count of one. The chain is built from TRBV7-9 and TRBJ1-1; the D is unclear. Germline V gene lookup returns CDR1 SEHNR and CDR2 FQNEAQ (reference sequence). V was clipped by 5 bases and J by 3 bases, with 13 bases between them. The CDR3 totals 14 residues. In DNA, the CDR3 is TGTGCCAGCAGCCTGGACGGGAGAGACACTGAAGCTTTCTTT. Protein: CASSLDGRDTEAFF. The whole variable domain, remainder taken from reference TRBV7-9 and TRBJ1-1, is DTGVSQNPRHKITKRGQNVTFRCDPISEHNRLYWYRQTLGQGPEFLTYFQNEAQLEKSRLLSDRFSAERPKGSFSTLEIQRTEQGDSAMYLCASSLDGRDTEAFFGQGTRLTVV.

The chain joins TRBV15 to TRBJ1-1; D not resolved. V dropped 5 bases and J dropped 6 bases, with 13 bases sitting between them. CDR3 length: 13 amino acids. The germline V gene has CDR1 LNHNV and CDR2 YYDKDF (reference sequence). The CDR3 DNA reads as TGTGCCACCAGCTCCGGCGGGATGCCTGAAGCTTTCTTT. Translating gives CATSSGGMPEAFF.

The chain links TRBV27 to TRBJ2-7; D might be TRBD1 (7 bases). With 3 bases removed from V and 3 bases from J, the gap between germline ends came to 15 bases. The CDR3 totals 15 residues. CDR1 and CDR2 (germline): MNHEY, SMNVEV (reference sequence). The CDR3 loop reads CASSFGIQGGYEQYF. DNA for the CDR3: TGTGCCAGCAGTTTCGGAATCCAGGGGGGCTACGAGCAGTACTTC.

The chain uses TRBV9 and TRBJ2-7; D is unresolved. V dropped 4 bases and J dropped 1 base, with 9 bases sitting between them. This CDR3 spans 13 amino acids. Germline assignment: CDR1 SGDLS and CDR2 YYNGEE. The DNA of the CDR3 is TGTGCCAGCAGCCCTAGGGTGTCCTACGAGCAGTACTTC. Translation gives CASSPRVSYEQYF.

The J gene is TRBJ1-2, the V gene TRBV6-5, with D perhaps TRBD1 (5 bases). CDR1 is MNHEY and CDR2 is SVGAGI in the germline V gene. Trimming cost V 5 bases and J 8 bases, with 15 bases left between them. The CDR3 runs to 13 residues. For the CDR3, the DNA is TGTGCCAGCAGTCTCGGACACTTAGACGGCTACACCTTC. It codes for CASSLGHLDGYTF.

The chain carries TRBV4-3 and TRBJ2-1; TRBD2 agrees at 10 bases. The CDR3 has 16 residues. CDR1 LGHNA and CDR2 YSLEER come from the germline V gene. The V and J ends lost 3 bases and 10 bases, in that order; junction bases with no gene match: 12. The CDR3 reads CASSHLSAGGPGEQFF. DNA for the CDR3: TGCGCCAGCAGCCACCTTTCAGCGGGGGGGCCGGGCGAGCAGTTCTTC.

The chain is built from TRBV3-1 (or the pseudogene TRBV3-2) and TRBJ2-3; TRBD2 might be the D (5 bases). CDR3 size: 15 residues. The germline CDR1 and CDR2 sequences are LGHDT and YNNKEL (reference sequence). Between the trimmed V and J ends, which lost 1 base and 4 bases, there was a span of 12 bases. The CDR3 DNA reads TGTGCCAGCAGCCAAGGGTCCGGGAATCCAGATACGCAGTATTTT. Translation: CASSQGSGNPDTQYF.

A few counts support this clone. The chain combines TRBV6-5 with TRBJ1-5; D is undetermined. The CDR3 runs 13 residues. From germline, CDR1 is MNHEY and CDR2 SVGAGI. V lost 6 bases and J lost 4, with 10 bases in between. The CDR3 is CASRMDGNQPQHF. CDR3 bases: TGTGCCAGCAGAATGGACGGTAATCAGCCCCAGCATTTT.

The chain recombines TRBV5-1 with TRBJ1-2; TRBD1 agrees at 7 bases. V lost 4 bases to trimming and J lost 2 bases; unmatched junction nucleotides: 14. Per germline, CDR1 SGHRS and CDR2 YFSETQ. The CDR3 is 17 residues long. The CDR3 DNA sequence: TGCGCCAGCAGCCCCGGGACAGAACCCTTGCTGAACTATGGCTACACCTTC. Residues: CASSPGTEPLLNYGYTF.

The J gene is TRBJ1-1, the V gene TRBV7-9; no reliable D call. CDR3 length equals 14 residues. V lost 5 bases and J 1 base, leaving 11 bases between the germline ends. Germline V gene sequence: CDR1 SEHNR, CDR2 FQNEAQ (reference sequence). The CDR3 sequence: CASSPRMGNTEAFF. The CDR3 bases are TGTGCCAGCAGCCCCCGTATGGGGAACACTGAAGCTTTCTTT. The full variable domain, its missing parts supplied by reference TRBV7-9 and TRBJ1-1, is DTGVSQNPRHKITKRGQNVTFRCDPISEHNRLYWYRQTLGQGPEFLTYFQNEAQLEKSRLLSDRFSAERPKGSFSTLEIQRTEQGDSAMYLCASSPRMGNTEAFFGQGTRLTVV.

The rearrangement uses TRBV6-6 and TRBJ2-3; D is undetermined. Between the trimmed V and J ends, which lost 2 bases and 3 bases, there was a span of 9 bases. Germline CDR1 is MNHNY and CDR2 is SVGAGI (reference sequence). This CDR3 has 14 amino acids. The CDR3 DNA follows: TGTGCCAGCAGTTACGTCGGCGGAACAGATACGCAGTATTTT. Amino acid sequence: CASSYVGGTDTQYF.

The chain combines TRBV10-3 with TRBJ1-1; 11 nucleotides match TRBD1. CDR1 and CDR2 from the germline V gene are ENHRY and SYGVKD. The CDR3 runs 14 residues. V gave up 8 bases and J gave up 4 bases; unmatched junction bases: 6. Written as DNA, the CDR3 is TGTGCCATCTCGGGGACAGGGGGAAGCACTGAAGCTTTCTTT. Amino acids: CAISGTGGSTEAFF.